These 5 T cell receptor beta chains originate from one sample sequenced in a study of radiotherapy plus CTLA-4 blockade in lung cancer. Clones were sequenced by immunoSEQ multiplex PCR, and TCRdb holds only the in-frame ones, with some missing. The sample has 85,000 to 90,000 clones; more than 85% are singletons. The sample was peripheral blood, taken from a patient treated with radiotherapy plus ipilimumab. The receptors derive from a human donor with non-small cell lung cancer that progressed on radiotherapy plus ipilimumab.

The genes are TRBV2 and TRBJ1-2; no definite D call. Between the trimmed V and J ends, which lost 5 bases and 4 bases, there was a span of 14 bases. CDR3 length: 14 amino acids. The germline CDR1 and CDR2 sequences are SNHLY and FYNNEI. CDR3: CASSKDEGAYGYTF. CDR3 in DNA: TGTGCCAGCAGTAAGGACGAGGGAGCCTATGGCTACACCTTC.

The chain is built from TRBV25-1 and TRBJ1-1; TRBD1 might be the D (6 bases). CDR1 is MGHDK, CDR2 SYGVNS, per germline. The length of the CDR3 is 15 residues. Trimming took 8 bases from V and 1 from J, leaving 17 bases between them. CDR3 bases: TGTGCCAGCTCCGGAGGGGGACTCAAGAACACTGAAGCTTTCTTT. Amino acid sequence: CASSGGGLKNTEAFF.

In the case of this clone: This specimen includes other DNA sequences encoding the same CDR3. V is TRBV5-1 and J is TRBJ2-7, with TRBD1 identical over 11 bases. This CDR3 is built from 14 residues. Trimming took 8 bases from V and 6 from J; bases not matched to a gene: 10. CDR1 is SGHRS, CDR2 YFSETQ, per germline. The CDR3 protein is CASGMGQGGREQYF. The CDR3 DNA follows: TGCGCCAGTGGTATGGGACAGGGGGGGCGCGAGCAGTACTTC.

V is TRBV19 and J is TRBJ1-5, with D possibly being TRBD1 (6 bases). V was clipped by 5 bases and J by 3 bases, with 17 bases between them. Germline CDR1 reads LNHDA; CDR2 reads SQIVND (reference sequence). The CDR3 spans 16 residues. This CDR3 reads CASSLRRGGVNQPQHF. CDR3 nucleotides: TGTGCCAGTAGTTTGAGGAGGGGGGGCGTCAATCAGCCCCAGCATTTT.

The chain is built from TRBV2 and TRBJ1-4; 8 bases align to TRBD1. After removal of 4 bases from V and 7 bases from J, the junction contained 8 bases not matched to a gene. The CDR3 sequence is 15 residues long. Germline assignment: CDR1 SNHLY and CDR2 FYNNEI. The CDR3 is CASSAGGQGAEKLFF. In nucleotides, the CDR3 is TGTGCCAGCAGTGCCGGTGGGCAGGGGGCTGAAAAACTGTTTTTT.